This T cell receptor beta chain was identified in a study of T cell changes during pregnancy in multiple sclerosis. The CDR3 is 13 amino acids. Unmatched junction bases numbered 7, after V lost 4 bases and J lost 9 bases. Per germline, CDR1 LNHDA and CDR2 SQIVND (reference sequence). TCRdb keeps only in-frame clones here, not all; method: immunoSEQ multiplex PCR. The sample includes around 68,000 clones, roughly nine tenths of them seen just once. V usage is TRBV19 and J usage is TRBJ2-7; TRBD1 matches 9 bases. The source was peripheral blood, collected after pregnancy. The clonotype was recovered from a female donor in good health, enrolled as a control in a pregnancy study. CDR3 nucleotides: TGTGCCAGTAGTAGGGACAGGGAAGGGGGGCAGTACTTC. This encodes CASSRDREGGQYF.